This T cell receptor beta chain stems from a study of shared clonotypes between healthy human individuals. Sorted subsets were amplified in replicate PCRs using approximately 0.2 ug DNA, approximately 30,000 T cell genomes. Libraries were prepared by immunoSEQ multiplex PCR; TCRdb keeps only in-frame clonotypes and omits some of them. The table has about 680,000 clones, roughly 73% seen once; the top ten hold 1.5% to 2%. Germline values: CDR1 MNHNY, CDR2 SVGAGI (reference sequence). The CDR3 runs to 15 residues. V shed 4 bases and J shed 7 bases, with 20 bases lying between them. In the case of this clone: Its target is unknown.

Findings and caveats of the study: About 5% of naive CD4 clonotypes were shared across a few donors. Generation probability values for non-shared clonotypes were lower than those for clonotypes shared by all four donors. Naive subsets tended to show greater estimated richness than memory subsets.

This chain links TRBV6-6 with TRBJ2-7; no definite D call. This TCR came from a woman aged 25 to 39 in good health. Specimen: memory CD4+ T cells sorted from blood. Subset given: CD45RA-negative fraction. CDR3 loop: CASSSTIGGTGEQYF. DNA of the CDR3: TGTGCCAGCAGTTCGACGATAGGTGGAACGGGTGAGCAGTACTTC.